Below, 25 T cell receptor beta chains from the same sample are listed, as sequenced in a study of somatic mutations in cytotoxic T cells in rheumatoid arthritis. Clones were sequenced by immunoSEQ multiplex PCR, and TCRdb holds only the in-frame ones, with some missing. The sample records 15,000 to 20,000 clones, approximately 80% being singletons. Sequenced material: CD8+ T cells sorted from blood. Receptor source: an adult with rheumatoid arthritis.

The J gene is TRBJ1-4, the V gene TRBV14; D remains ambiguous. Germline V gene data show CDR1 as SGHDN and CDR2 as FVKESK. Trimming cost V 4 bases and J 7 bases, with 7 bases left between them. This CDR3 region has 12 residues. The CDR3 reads CASSPLGEKLFF. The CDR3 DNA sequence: TGTGCCAGCAGCCCACTGGGTGAAAAACTGTTTTTT.

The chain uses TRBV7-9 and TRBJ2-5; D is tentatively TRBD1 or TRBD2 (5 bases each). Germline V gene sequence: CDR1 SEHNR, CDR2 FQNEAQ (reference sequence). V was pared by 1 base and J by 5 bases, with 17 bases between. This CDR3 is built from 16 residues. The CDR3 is CASSLGGTGLGETQYF. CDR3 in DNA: TGTGCCAGCAGCTTAGGAGGGACGGGCTTAGGGGAGACCCAGTACTTC.

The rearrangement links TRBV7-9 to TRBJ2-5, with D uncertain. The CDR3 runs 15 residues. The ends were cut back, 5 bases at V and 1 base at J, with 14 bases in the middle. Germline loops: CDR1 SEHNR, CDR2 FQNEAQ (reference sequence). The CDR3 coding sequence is TGTGCCAGCAGCCCCCGCCAGGCAGCCCAAGAGACCCAGTACTTC. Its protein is CASSPRQAAQETQYF.

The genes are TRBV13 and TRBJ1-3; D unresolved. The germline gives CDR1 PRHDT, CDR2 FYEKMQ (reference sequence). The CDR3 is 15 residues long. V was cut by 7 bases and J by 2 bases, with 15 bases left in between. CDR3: CASNEAGAAGNTIYF. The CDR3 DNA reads TGTGCCAGCAATGAAGCGGGAGCTGCTGGAAACACCATATATTTT.

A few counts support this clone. CDR3 in DNA: TGTGCCAGCAGTCCCGAACAGAATAGCAATCAGCCCCAGCATTTT. This codes for CASSPEQNSNQPQHF. V and J are TRBV6-5 and TRBJ1-5, with no clear D. The CDR3 extends over 15 amino acids. The ends were cut back, 5 bases at V and 0 bases at J, with 11 bases in the middle. Germline CDR1 and CDR2: MNHEY and SVGAGI.

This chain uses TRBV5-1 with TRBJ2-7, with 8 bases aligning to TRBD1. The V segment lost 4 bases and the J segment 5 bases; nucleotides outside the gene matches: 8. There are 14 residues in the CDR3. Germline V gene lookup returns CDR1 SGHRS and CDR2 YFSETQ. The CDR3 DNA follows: TGCGCCAGCAGCGGCGAGACAGGGGCCCACGAGCAGTACTTC. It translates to CASSGETGAHEQYF.

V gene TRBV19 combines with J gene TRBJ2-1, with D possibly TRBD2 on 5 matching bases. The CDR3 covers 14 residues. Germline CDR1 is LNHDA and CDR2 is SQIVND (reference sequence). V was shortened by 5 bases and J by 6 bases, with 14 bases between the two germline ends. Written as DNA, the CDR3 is TGTGCCAGTAGTCCAGACTATACTTTCAATGAGCAGTTCTTC. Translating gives CASSPDYTFNEQFF.

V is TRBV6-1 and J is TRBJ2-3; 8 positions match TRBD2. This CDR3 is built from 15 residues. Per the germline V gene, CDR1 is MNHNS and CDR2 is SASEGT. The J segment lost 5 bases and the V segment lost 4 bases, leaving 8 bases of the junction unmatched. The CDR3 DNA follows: TGTGCCAGCAGTGTCTCCAGCGGGGGTCTAGATACGCAGTATTTT. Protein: CASSVSSGGLDTQYF.

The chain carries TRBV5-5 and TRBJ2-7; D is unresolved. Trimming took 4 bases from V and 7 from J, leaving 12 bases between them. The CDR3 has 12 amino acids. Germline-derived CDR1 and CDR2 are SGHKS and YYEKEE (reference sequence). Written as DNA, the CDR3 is TGTGCCAGCAGCCTACTAAACGGGGAGCAGTACTTC. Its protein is CASSLLNGEQYF.

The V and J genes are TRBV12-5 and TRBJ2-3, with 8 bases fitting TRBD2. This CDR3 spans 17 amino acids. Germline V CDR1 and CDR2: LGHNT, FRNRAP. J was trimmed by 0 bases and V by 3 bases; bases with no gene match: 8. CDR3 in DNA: TGTGCTAGTGGTTTAAGTGGTAGCGGGGCTAGCACAGATACGCAGTATTTT. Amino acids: CASGLSGSGASTDTQYF.

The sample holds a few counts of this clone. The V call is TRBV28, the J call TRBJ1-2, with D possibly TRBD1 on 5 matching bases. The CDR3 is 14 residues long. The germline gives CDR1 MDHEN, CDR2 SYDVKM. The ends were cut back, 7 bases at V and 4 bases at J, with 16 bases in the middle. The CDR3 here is CASTSRGRSYGYTF. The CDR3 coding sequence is TGTGCCAGCACGTCCCGGGGACGGAGCTATGGCTACACCTTC.

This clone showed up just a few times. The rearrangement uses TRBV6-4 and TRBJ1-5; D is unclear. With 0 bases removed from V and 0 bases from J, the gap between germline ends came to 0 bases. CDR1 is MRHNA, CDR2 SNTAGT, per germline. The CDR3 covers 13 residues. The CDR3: CASSDSSNQPQHF. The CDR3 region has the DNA TGTGCCAGCAGTGACTCTAGCAATCAGCCCCAGCATTTT.

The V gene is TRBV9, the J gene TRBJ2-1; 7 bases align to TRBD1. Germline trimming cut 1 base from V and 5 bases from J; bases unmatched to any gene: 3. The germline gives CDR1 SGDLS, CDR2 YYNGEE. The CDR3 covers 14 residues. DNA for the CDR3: TGTGCCAGCAGCGTATCCGGGACAGACAATGAGCAGTTCTTC. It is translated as CASSVSGTDNEQFF.

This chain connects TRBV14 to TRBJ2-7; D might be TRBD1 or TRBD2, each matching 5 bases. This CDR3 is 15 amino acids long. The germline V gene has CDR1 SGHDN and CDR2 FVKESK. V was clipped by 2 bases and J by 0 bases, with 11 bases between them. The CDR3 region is CASSQLGDLSYEQYF. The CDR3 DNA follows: TGTGCCAGCAGCCAACTCGGGGACCTCTCCTACGAGCAGTACTTC. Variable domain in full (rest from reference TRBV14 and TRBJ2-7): EAGVTQFPSHSVIEKGQTVTLRCDPISGHDNLYWYRRVMGKEIKFLLHFVKESKQDESGMPNNRFLAERTGGTYSTLKVQPAELEDSGVYFCASSQLGDLSYEQYFGPGTRLTVT.

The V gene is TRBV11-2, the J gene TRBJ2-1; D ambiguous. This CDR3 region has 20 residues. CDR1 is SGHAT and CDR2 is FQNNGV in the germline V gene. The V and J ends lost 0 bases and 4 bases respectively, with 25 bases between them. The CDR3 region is CASSLDGFPPRKALYNEQFF. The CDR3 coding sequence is TGTGCCAGCAGCTTAGATGGGTTTCCGCCGAGGAAGGCATTGTACAATGAGCAGTTCTTC.

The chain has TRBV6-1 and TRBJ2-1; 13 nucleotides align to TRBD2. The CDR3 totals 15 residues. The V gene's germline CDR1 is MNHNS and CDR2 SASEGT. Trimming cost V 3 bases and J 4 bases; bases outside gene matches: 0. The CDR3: CASSETSGGYNEQFF. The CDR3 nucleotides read TGTGCCAGCAGTGAGACTAGCGGGGGGTACAATGAGCAGTTCTTC.

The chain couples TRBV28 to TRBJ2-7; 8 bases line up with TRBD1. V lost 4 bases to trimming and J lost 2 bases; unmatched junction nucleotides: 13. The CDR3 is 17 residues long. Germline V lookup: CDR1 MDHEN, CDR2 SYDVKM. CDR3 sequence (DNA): TGTGCCAGCAGTTCCCCCAGGGGGCTGAGCTCCCCCTACGAGCAGTACTTC. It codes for CASSSPRGLSSPYEQYF.

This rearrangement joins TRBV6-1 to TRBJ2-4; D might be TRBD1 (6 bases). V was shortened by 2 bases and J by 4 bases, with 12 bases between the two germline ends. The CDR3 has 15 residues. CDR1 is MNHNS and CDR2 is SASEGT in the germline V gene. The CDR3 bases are TGTGCCAGCAGTGAATCCGGGACACTTAAAAACATTCAGTACTTC. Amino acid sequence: CASSESGTLKNIQYF.

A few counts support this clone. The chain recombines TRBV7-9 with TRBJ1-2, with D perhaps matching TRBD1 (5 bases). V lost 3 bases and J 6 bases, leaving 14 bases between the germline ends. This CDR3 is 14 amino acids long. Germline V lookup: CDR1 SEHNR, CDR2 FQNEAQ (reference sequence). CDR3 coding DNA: TGTGCCAGCAGCTTGATCAGGGTGATAAATGGCTACACCTTC. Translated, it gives CASSLIRVINGYTF.

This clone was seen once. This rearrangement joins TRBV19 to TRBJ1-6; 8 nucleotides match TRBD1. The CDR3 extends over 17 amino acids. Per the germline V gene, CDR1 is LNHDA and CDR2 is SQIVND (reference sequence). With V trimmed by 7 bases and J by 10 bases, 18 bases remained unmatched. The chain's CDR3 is CASTRRNWTGRRSPLHF. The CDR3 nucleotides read TGTGCCAGTACCCGGAGGAACTGGACAGGGAGAAGGTCACCCCTCCACTTT.

The CDR3 protein is CASSEGTENTEAFF. CDR3 in DNA: TGTGCCAGCAGTGAAGGCACGGAGAACACTGAAGCTTTCTTT. This chain connects TRBV6-4 to TRBJ1-1; D ambiguous. Trimming cost V 3 bases and J 1 base, with 9 bases left between them. The V gene's germline CDR1 is MRHNA and CDR2 SNTAGT. The CDR3 sequence is 14 residues long.

For the CDR3, the DNA is TGTGCCAGCAGTTACCGGGGGGCTGAGGGCTACACCTTC. This codes for CASSYRGAEGYTF. The chain employs TRBV6-4 and TRBJ1-2; a possible D gene is TRBD1 (6 bases). V was trimmed by 5 bases and J by 8 bases, leaving 15 bases between them. The V gene's germline CDR1 is MRHNA and CDR2 SNTAGT. The CDR3 sequence is 13 residues long.

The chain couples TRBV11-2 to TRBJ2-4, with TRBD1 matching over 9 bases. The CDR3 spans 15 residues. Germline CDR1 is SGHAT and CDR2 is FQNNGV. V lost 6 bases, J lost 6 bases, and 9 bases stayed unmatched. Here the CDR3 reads CASRSPGTGPNIQYF. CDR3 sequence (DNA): TGTGCCAGCAGATCTCCTGGGACAGGGCCAAACATTCAGTACTTC.

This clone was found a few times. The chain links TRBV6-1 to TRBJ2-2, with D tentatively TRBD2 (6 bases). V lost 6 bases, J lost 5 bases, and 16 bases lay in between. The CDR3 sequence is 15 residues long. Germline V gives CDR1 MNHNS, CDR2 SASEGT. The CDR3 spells CASSRTVEGTGELFF. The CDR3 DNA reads TGTGCCAGCAGCCGTACAGTGGAGGGGACCGGGGAGCTGTTTTTT.

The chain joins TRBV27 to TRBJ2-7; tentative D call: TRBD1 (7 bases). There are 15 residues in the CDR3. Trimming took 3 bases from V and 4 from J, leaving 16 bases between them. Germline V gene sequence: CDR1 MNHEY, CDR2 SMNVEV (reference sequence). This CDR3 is CASSLRQGGGYEQYF. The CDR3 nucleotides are TGTGCCAGCAGTTTGCGGCAGGGGGGTGGGTACGAGCAGTACTTC.